These T cell receptor beta chains were read from a single sample in a study of a mutant IDH1 vaccine in newly diagnosed glioma. These receptors have no identified antigens. The method was immunoSEQ multiplex PCR; TCRdb's version includes in-frame clones alone and lacks a portion of them. The sample lists roughly 26,000 clones; around four fifths were seen once. The sequencing here drew on PBMCs, taken from a glioma patient whose treatment included an IDH1 peptide vaccine. These receptors all come from a man younger than 40 with glioma. Both conserved end residues are part of each CDR3. The order of the fields is CDR3 DNA, CDR3 protein, D gene, J gene, clone size, V gene. The D gene is left open where the match is weak. Clone size is not always given. Where it is, it says once, few, many or a class for expanded clones.

CDR3nt: TGTGCCAGCAGCTTGGCTCCGGGACAGATTAACACCGGGGAGCTGTTTTTT
CDR3aa: CASSLAPGQINTGELFF
d_gene: TRBD1
j_gene: TRBJ2-2
abundance: -
v_gene: TRBV5-6

CDR3nt: TGTGCCAGCAGCAACCCGAGATTCAGGAACACTGAAGCTTTCTTT
CDR3aa: CASSNPRFRNTEAFF
d_gene: -
j_gene: TRBJ1-1
abundance: -
v_gene: TRBV7-9

CDR3nt: TGTGCCAGTAGTATCATACAACTGAACAATCAGCCCCAGCATTTT
CDR3aa: CASSIIQLNNQPQHF
d_gene: -
j_gene: TRBJ1-5
abundance: -
v_gene: TRBV19

CDR3nt: TGTGCCAGCAGCCCTGGACTAGCGATATCGGATACGCAGTATTTT
CDR3aa: CASSPGLAISDTQYF
d_gene: TRBD2
j_gene: TRBJ2-3
abundance: -
v_gene: TRBV5-6

CDR3nt: TGTGCCAGCAGGTACGACGACTCCTACGAGCAGTACTTC
CDR3aa: CASRYDDSYEQYF
d_gene: -
j_gene: TRBJ2-7
abundance: -
v_gene: TRBV28

CDR3nt: TGTGCCAGCAGTGCCTCGGGGGGAGACACTGAAGCTTTCTTT
CDR3aa: CASSASGGDTEAFF
d_gene: -
j_gene: TRBJ1-1
abundance: -
v_gene: TRBV2

CDR3nt: TGTGCCAGCAGCAACAGGGTTAGACTGCCCCAGCATTTT
CDR3aa: CASSNRVRLPQHF
d_gene: -
j_gene: TRBJ1-5
abundance: -
v_gene: TRBV21-1

CDR3nt: TGTGCCAGTAGGAGGGCGGGCCTCCAAGAGACCCAGTACTTC
CDR3aa: CASRRAGLQETQYF
d_gene: -
j_gene: TRBJ2-5
abundance: -
v_gene: TRBV19

CDR3nt: TGTGCCAGCAGTGACCGGAGCTCCTACAATGAGCAGTTCTTC
CDR3aa: CASSDRSSYNEQFF
d_gene: -
j_gene: TRBJ2-1
abundance: -
v_gene: TRBV2

CDR3nt: TGTGCCTGGAGTAGGCCGGCTGGTGGAGAGCAGTACTTC
CDR3aa: CAWSRPAGGEQYF
d_gene: -
j_gene: TRBJ2-7
abundance: -
v_gene: TRBV30

CDR3nt: TGCGCCAGCAGCTCGGACCCGGGACTAGCGGGGGAGCAGTACTTC
CDR3aa: CASSSDPGLAGEQYF
d_gene: TRBD2
j_gene: TRBJ2-7
abundance: -
v_gene: TRBV5-1

CDR3nt: TGTGCCTGGAGTGCGGGGCAGGGGAGAGCAACTAATGAAAAACTGTTTTTT
CDR3aa: CAWSAGQGRATNEKLFF
d_gene: -
j_gene: TRBJ1-4
abundance: -
v_gene: TRBV30

CDR3nt: TGCACCAGCAGCCAGGCTAGCGGGTGTGGCGAGCAGTACTTC
CDR3aa: CTSSQASGCGEQYF
d_gene: -
j_gene: TRBJ2-7
abundance: -
v_gene: TRBV1

CDR3nt: TGCGCCAGCAGCTTGACCTACGAGCAGTACTTC
CDR3aa: CASSLTYEQYF
d_gene: -
j_gene: TRBJ2-7
abundance: few
v_gene: TRBV5-1

CDR3nt: TGTGCCAGCTCGACCGATGGACTGATCTCTGGAAACACCATATATTTT
CDR3aa: CASSTDGLISGNTIYF
d_gene: -
j_gene: TRBJ1-3
abundance: -
v_gene: TRBV18

CDR3nt: TGTGCCAGCAGTGAGCTACTCCCGGGACTAGTGGTCGGGGCCGTCGGGGAGCTGTTTTTT
CDR3aa: CASSELLPGLVVGAVGELFF
d_gene: TRBD2
j_gene: TRBJ2-2
abundance: few
v_gene: TRBV6-1

CDR3nt: TGTGCCAGTAGTACAAACAGCGAAGTCACTGAAGCTTTCTTT
CDR3aa: CASSTNSEVTEAFF
d_gene: -
j_gene: TRBJ1-1
abundance: -
v_gene: TRBV19

CDR3nt: TGTGCCAGTAGTTGGCGCGTGGCTAACTATGGCTACACCTTC
CDR3aa: CASSWRVANYGYTF
d_gene: -
j_gene: TRBJ1-2
abundance: -
v_gene: TRBV19

CDR3nt: TGTGCCAGCAGCTTCCGGGCCCGAGCCACCGGGGAGCTGTTTTTT
CDR3aa: CASSFRARATGELFF
d_gene: -
j_gene: TRBJ2-2
abundance: -
v_gene: TRBV7-9

CDR3nt: TGTGCCATCAGCGGGACTAGCGGGAGCAGTGGGACCGGGGAGCTGTTTTTT
CDR3aa: CAISGTSGSSGTGELFF
d_gene: TRBD2
j_gene: TRBJ2-2
abundance: -
v_gene: TRBV10-3

CDR3nt: TGTGCCTCCGTCGACGGGTACAATGAGCAGTTCTTC
CDR3aa: CASVDGYNEQFF
d_gene: -
j_gene: TRBJ2-1
abundance: once
v_gene: TRBV30

CDR3nt: TGTGCCAGCAGGACCAACACTGAAGCTTTCTTT
CDR3aa: CASRTNTEAFF
d_gene: -
j_gene: TRBJ1-1
abundance: large
v_gene: TRBV6-5

CDR3nt: TGTGCCAGCAGCCCCAGGGACAGGGGCAGTGAGGAGACCCAGTACTTC
CDR3aa: CASSPRDRGSEETQYF
d_gene: TRBD1
j_gene: TRBJ2-5
abundance: -
v_gene: TRBV9

CDR3nt: TGCGCCAGCCGGGGCTCCTATAATTCACCCCTCCACTTT
CDR3aa: CASRGSYNSPLHF
d_gene: -
j_gene: TRBJ1-6
abundance: -
v_gene: TRBV5-1

CDR3nt: TGTGCCAGCCGCACGGGGCAGGGGGACAGCTACACCTTC
CDR3aa: CASRTGQGDSYTF
d_gene: TRBD1
j_gene: TRBJ1-2
abundance: -
v_gene: TRBV6-5

CDR3nt: TGTGCCAGTAGTGAGCATGGACAGCTCAATCAGCCCCAGCATTTT
CDR3aa: CASSEHGQLNQPQHF
d_gene: -
j_gene: TRBJ1-5
abundance: few
v_gene: TRBV19

CDR3nt: TGTGCCAGCAGCTTAGGAGCTGGCGAGCAGTACTTC
CDR3aa: CASSLGAGEQYF
d_gene: -
j_gene: TRBJ2-7
abundance: once
v_gene: TRBV11-2

CDR3nt: TGCGCCAGCAGCCAAGATCTAGGATTCTTCACAGGGGCTGGGGCCAACGTCCTGACTTTC
CDR3aa: CASSQDLGFFTGAGANVLTF
d_gene: TRBD1
j_gene: TRBJ2-6
abundance: -
v_gene: TRBV4-1